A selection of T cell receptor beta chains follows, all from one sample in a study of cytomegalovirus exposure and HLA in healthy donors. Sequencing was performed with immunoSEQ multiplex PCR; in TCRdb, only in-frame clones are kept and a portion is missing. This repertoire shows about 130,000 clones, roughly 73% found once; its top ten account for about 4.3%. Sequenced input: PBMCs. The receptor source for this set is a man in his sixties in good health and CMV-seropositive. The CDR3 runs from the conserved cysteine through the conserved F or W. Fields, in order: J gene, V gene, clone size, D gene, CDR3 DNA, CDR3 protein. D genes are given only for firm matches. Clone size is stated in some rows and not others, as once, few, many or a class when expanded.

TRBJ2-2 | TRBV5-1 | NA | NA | TGCGCCAGTAAAATCCAGGGTTACACCGGGGAGCTGTTTTTT | CASKIQGYTGELFF
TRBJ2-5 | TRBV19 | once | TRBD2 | TGTGCCAGTAGTATGACTAGCGGCCAAGAGACCCAGTACTTC | CASSMTSGQETQYF
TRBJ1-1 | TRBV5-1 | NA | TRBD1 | TGCGCCAGCAGCTTAGGGACAGGGGGCGCGATGAACACTGAAGCTTTCTTT | CASSLGTGGAMNTEAFF
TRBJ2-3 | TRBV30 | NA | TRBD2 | TGTGCCCGTAGCGGGGGGCTTAGCACAGATACGCAGTATTTT | CARSGGLSTDTQYF
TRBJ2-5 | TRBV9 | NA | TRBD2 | TGTGCCAGCAGCGTTGGGACTAGCGGGTATCCTGGAGAGACCCAGTACTTC | CASSVGTSGYPGETQYF
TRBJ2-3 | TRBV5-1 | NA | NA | TGCGCCAGCAGAAGTTCATCTGGCGGGGGCATAACAGATACGCAGTATTTT | CASRSSSGGGITDTQYF
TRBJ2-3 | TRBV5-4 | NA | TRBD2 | TGTGCCAGCAGCCAGGGTTGGCGGGGGGGCACAGATACGCAGTATTTT | CASSQGWRGGTDTQYF
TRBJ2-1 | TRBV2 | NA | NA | TGTGCCAGCAGCCCGACAGCCGTCGAGCAGTTCTTC | CASSPTAVEQFF
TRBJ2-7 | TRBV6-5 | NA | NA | TGTGCCAGCAGTTTTGGGGAGAACTCCTACGAGCAGTACTTC | CASSFGENSYEQYF
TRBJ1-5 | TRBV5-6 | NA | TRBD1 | TGTGCCAGCAGCTTGGCAGGGGGCAAAGGCAATCAGCCCCAGCATTTT | CASSLAGGKGNQPQHF
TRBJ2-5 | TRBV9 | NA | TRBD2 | TGTGCCAGCAGCGTAGGGGGAAGGCTAGCGGAAGAGACCCAGTACTTC | CASSVGGRLAEETQYF
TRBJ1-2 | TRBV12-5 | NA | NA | TGTGCTAGTGGTTTGGAGGGGATCAAAGGCTACACCTTC | CASGLEGIKGYTF
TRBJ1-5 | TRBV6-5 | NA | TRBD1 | TGTGCCAGCAGATCCAGGACAGGGAATCAGCCCCAGCATTTT | CASRSRTGNQPQHF
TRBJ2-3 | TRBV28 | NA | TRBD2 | TGTGCCAGCTGGCTGGGACTAGCGGGGGGAGATACGCAGTATTTT | CASWLGLAGGDTQYF
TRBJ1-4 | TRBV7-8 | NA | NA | TGTGCCAGCAGCTCCTTACTGAATGAAAAACTGTTTTTT | CASSSLLNEKLFF
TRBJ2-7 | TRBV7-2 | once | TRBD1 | TGTGCCAGCAGCTTAGCCGGGACAGGATACTACGAGCAGTACTTC | CASSLAGTGYYEQYF
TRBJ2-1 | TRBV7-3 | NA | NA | TGTGCCAGCAGACCAGCCGGCGGGGCGTACAATGAGCAGTTCTTC | CASRPAGGAYNEQFF
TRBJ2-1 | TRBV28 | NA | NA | TGTGCCAGCAGTCCCCCGGGACTTGAGAAGTTCTTC | CASSPPGLEKFF
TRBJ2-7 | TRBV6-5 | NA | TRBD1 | TGTGCCAGCAGTTACGGGACAGGGAGATCCTACGAGCAGTACTTC | CASSYGTGRSYEQYF
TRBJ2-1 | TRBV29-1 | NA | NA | TGCAGCGTTGGACGGAGGGATGAGCAGTTCTTC | CSVGRRDEQFF
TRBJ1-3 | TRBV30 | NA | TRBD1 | TGTGCCTGGACGAGCAGGGGGTGGCCGAGGGCTACGGACACCATATATTTT | CAWTSRGWPRATDTIYF
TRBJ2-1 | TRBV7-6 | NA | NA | TGTGCCAGGCGGAGGGCGGAGCAGTTCTTC | CARRRAEQFF
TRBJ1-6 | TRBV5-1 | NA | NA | TGCGCCAGCAGCTCAGGGACTGAGTCACCCCTCCACTTT | CASSSGTESPLHF
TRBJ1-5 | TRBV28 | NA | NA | TGTGCCAGCGGCCTCGCTTTGATCGATCAGCCCCAGCATTTT | CASGLALIDQPQHF
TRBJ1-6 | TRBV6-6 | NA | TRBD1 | TGTGCCAGCAGAGGGACAGGGAATAATTCACCCCTCCACTTT | CASRGTGNNSPLHF
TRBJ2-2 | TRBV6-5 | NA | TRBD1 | TGTGCCAGCAGTTACTCTATGGGACAGGACACCGGGGAGCTGTTTTTT | CASSYSMGQDTGELFF
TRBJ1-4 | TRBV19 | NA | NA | TGTGCCAGTAGTATTGCGGGGTTCGGTCTCGGGGGTGAAAAACTGTTTTTT | CASSIAGFGLGGEKLFF
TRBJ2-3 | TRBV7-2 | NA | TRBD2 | TGTGCCAGCAGCCCCCAATTGAGCGGGGGGGTGTTTAGCACAGATACGCAGTATTTT | CASSPQLSGGVFSTDTQYF